This TCR beta chain was documented in a study of T cell responses to AZD1222 COVID-19 vaccine. Findings of the study overall: The sample set comprised mostly white British donors with more females, and clonal diversity was possibly underestimated. Recipients of AZD1222 seropositive at baseline numbered only five or six. The span of vaccine-associated CD4 TCRs extended across spike, with dominance at 160-218 and 743-854.

This clone has a single count. The antigen is unknown. Germline lookup yields CDR1 GTSNPN and CDR2 SVGIG (reference sequence). The CDR3 loop spans 14 amino acids. Trimming took 0 bases from V and 0 from J, leaving 5 bases between them. Only in-frame clones appear in the TCRdb table, and some are missing; sequencing was by immunoSEQ multiplex PCR. In the table there are about 130,000 clones, 93% of which are singletons. The chain recombines TRBV30 with TRBJ1-4; D not certain. The receptor comes from an adult in good health. The material was peripheral blood, obtained on day 0 of AZD1222 vaccination. This chain's CDR3 is CAWSVLSTNEKLFF. CDR3 DNA sequence: TGTGCCTGGAGTGTCCTCTCAACTAATGAAAAACTGTTTTTT.